This T cell receptor beta chain was captured by sequencing in a study of CD8+ T cells in alopecia areata. This CDR3 region has 13 residues. CDR1 and CDR2 from the germline V gene are LNHDA and SQIVND (reference sequence). V was cut by 3 bases and J by 3 bases, with 8 bases left in between. RNA, once extracted, was reverse transcribed into cDNA for use as the sequencing template. TCRdb's copy holds only in-frame clones and misses some; the assay was immunoSEQ multiplex PCR. The sample yields 90,000 to 120,000 clones, almost 60% seen once. Sequenced: CD8+ T cells sorted from blood. The receptor's source is a human donor in good health. This rearrangement joins TRBV19 to TRBJ1-1; D is unclear. CDR3 sequence reads: CASSISGYTEAFF. CDR3 coding DNA: TGTGCCAGTAGTATTTCCGGGTACACTGAAGCTTTCTTT.